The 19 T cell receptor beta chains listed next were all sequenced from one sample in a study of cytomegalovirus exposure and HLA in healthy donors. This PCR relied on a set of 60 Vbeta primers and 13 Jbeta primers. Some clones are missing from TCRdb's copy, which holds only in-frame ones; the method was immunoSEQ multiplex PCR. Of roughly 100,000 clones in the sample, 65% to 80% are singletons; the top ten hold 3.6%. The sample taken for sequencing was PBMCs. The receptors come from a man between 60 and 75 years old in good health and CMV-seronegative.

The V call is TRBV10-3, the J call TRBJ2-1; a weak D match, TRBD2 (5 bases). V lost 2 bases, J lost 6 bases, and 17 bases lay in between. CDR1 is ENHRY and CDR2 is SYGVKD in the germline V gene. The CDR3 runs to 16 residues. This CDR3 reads CAISEKLMDFSNEQFF. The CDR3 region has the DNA TGTGCCATCAGTGAGAAATTGATGGACTTCTCCAATGAGCAGTTCTTC.

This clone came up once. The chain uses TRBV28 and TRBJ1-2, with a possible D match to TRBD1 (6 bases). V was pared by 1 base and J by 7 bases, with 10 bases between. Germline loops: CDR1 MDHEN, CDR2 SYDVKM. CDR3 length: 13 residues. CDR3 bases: TGTGCCAGCAGTTTATCGGGGGGCGGTGGCTACACCTTC. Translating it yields CASSLSGGGGYTF.

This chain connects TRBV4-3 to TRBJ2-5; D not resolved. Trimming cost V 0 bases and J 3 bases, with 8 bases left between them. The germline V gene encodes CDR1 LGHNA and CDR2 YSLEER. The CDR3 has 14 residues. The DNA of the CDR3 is TGCGCCAGCAGCCAAGAGTGGGCAGAAGAGACCCAGTACTTC. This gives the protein CASSQEWAEETQYF.

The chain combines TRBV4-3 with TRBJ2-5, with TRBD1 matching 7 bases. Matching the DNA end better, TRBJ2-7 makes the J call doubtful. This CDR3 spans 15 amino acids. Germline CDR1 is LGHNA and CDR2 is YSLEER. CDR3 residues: CASSQGRTGDYEQYF. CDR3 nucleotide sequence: TGCGCCAGCAGCCAAGGACGGACAGGCGACTACGAGCAGTACTTC.

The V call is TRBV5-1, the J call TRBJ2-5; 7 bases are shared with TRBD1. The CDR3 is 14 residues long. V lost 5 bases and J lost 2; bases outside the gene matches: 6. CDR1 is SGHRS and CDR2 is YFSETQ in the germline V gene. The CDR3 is CASSRWTGQETQYF. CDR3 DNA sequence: TGCGCCAGCAGTCGGTGGACAGGACAAGAGACCCAGTACTTC.

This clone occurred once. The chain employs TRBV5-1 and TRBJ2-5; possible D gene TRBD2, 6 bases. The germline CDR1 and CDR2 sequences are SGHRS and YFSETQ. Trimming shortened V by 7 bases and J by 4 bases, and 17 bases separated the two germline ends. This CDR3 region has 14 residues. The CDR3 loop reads CASQLGLARETQYF. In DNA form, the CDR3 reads TGCGCCAGCCAGCTTGGGCTAGCGAGAGAGACCCAGTACTTC. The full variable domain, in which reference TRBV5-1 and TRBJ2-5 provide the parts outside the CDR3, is KAGVTQTPRYLIKTRGQQVTLSCSPISGHRSVSWYQQTPGQGLQFLFEYFSETQRNKGNFPGRFSGRQFSNSRSEMNVSTLELGDSALYLCASQLGLARETQYFGPGTRLLVL.

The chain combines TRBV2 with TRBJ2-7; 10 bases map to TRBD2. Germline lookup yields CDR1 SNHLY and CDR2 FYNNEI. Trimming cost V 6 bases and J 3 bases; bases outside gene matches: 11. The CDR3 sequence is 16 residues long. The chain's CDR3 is CASRDLLAGEDYEQYV. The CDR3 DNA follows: TGTGCCAGCAGGGATCTGCTAGCGGGGGAGGACTACGAGCAGTACGTC.

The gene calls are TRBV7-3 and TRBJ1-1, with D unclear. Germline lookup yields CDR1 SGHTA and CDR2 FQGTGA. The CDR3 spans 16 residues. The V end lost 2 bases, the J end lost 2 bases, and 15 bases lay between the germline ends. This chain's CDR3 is CASSLFRNRTNTEAFF. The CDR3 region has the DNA TGTGCCAGCAGCTTATTTAGGAACAGAACTAACACTGAAGCTTTCTTT.

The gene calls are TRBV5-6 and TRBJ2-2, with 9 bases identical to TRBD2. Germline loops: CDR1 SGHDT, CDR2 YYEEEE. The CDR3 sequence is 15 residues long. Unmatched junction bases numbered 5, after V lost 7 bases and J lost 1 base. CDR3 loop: CASDRTSENTGELFF. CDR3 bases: TGTGCCAGCGATCGGACTAGCGAGAACACCGGGGAGCTGTTTTTT.

CDR3 DNA: TGTGCCAGCAGCCCAACAGGACAGGGGGTGATCGATGAGCAGTTCTTC. The encoded protein is CASSPTGQGVIDEQFF. V and J are TRBV28 and TRBJ2-1, with 10 bases that match TRBD1. The ends lost 6 bases at V and 8 bases at J; junction bases unmatched: 13. Per the germline V gene, CDR1 is MDHEN and CDR2 is SYDVKM. The CDR3 covers 16 residues.

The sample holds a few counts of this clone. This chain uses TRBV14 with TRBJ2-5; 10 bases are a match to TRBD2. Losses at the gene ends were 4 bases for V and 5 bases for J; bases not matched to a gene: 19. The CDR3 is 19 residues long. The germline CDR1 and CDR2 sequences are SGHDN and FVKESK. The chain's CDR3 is CASSRFFGTSASREETQYF. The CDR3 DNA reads TGTGCCAGCAGCCGGTTCTTCGGGACTAGCGCGTCCAGGGAGGAGACCCAGTACTTC.

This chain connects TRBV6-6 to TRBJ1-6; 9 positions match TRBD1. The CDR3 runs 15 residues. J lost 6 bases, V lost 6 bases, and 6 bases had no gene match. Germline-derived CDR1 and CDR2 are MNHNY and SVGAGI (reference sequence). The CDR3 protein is CASRSTGGVNSPLHF. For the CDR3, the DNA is TGTGCCAGCAGATCAACAGGGGGCGTTAATTCACCCCTCCACTTT.

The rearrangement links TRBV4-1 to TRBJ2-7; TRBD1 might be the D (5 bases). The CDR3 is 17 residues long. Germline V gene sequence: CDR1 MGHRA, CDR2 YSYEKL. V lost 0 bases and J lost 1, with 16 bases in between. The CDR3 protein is CASSQEYVSKGSYEQYF. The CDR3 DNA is TGCGCCAGCAGCCAAGAATACGTGTCCAAGGGGTCCTACGAGCAGTACTTC.

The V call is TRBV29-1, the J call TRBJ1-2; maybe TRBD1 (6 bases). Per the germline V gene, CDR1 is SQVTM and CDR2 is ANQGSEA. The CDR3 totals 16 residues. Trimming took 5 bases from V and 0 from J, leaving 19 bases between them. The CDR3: CSVYPPGGLSNYGYTF. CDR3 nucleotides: TGCAGCGTTTACCCCCCGGGGGGCCTTTCTAACTATGGCTACACCTTC.

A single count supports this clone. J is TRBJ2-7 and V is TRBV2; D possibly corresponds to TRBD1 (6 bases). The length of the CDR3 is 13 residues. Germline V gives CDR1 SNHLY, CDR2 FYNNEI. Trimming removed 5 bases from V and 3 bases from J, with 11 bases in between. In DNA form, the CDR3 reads TGTGCCAGCAGTCCTGAGACAGGCTACGAGCAGTACTTC. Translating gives CASSPETGYEQYF.

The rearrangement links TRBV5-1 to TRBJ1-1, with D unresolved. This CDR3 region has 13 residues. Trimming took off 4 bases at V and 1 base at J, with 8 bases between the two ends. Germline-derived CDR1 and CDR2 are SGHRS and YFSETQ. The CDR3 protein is CASSEGRNTEAFF. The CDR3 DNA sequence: TGCGCCAGCAGCGAGGGCAGGAACACTGAAGCTTTCTTT.

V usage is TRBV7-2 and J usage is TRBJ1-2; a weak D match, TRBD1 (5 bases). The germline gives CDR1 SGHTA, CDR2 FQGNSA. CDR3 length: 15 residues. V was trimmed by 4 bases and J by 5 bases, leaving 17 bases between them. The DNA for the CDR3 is TGTGCCAGCAGCTCCGGGACTGAAAAAATTTATGGCTACACCTTC. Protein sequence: CASSSGTEKIYGYTF.

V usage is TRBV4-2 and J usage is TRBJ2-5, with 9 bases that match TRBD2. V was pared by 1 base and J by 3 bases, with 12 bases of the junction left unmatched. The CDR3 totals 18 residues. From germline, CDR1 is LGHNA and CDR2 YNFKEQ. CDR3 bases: TGTGCCAGCAGCCAAGGGGAAGCGGGGGGCCCTCCCAAAGAGACCCAGTACTTC. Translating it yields CASSQGEAGGPPKETQYF.

In DNA, the CDR3 is TGTGCCAGCAGCTTAGGCGACACCCCCCTATACAATGAGCAGTTCTTC. It yields the protein CASSLGDTPLYNEQFF. The chain joins TRBV11-3 to TRBJ2-1; D ambiguous. V was clipped by 1 base and J by 4 bases, with 14 bases between them. This CDR3 has 16 amino acids. The germline CDR1 and CDR2 sequences are SGHNT and YENEEA.